The 5 T cell receptor beta chains below were found in one sample sequenced in a study of blood T cell repertoires in COVID-19. Profiling relied on immunoSEQ multiplex PCR, and the TCRdb table lists in-frame clones only, not all of them. The sample contains under 200,000 clones, 70% to 90% of which appear only once. Sequenced: peripheral blood. The receptors come from a man aged 35 to 55 with active or convalescent COVID-19.

The chain is built from TRBV19 and TRBJ2-5, with 7 positions matching TRBD1. The germline gives CDR1 LNHDA, CDR2 SQIVND (reference sequence). The CDR3 has 14 amino acids. V shed 5 bases and J 0 bases; nucleotides not matched to a gene: 3. The CDR3 sequence: CASSSTGDQETQYF. CDR3 bases: TGTGCCAGTAGTTCTACAGGGGACCAAGAGACCCAGTACTTC.

This chain connects TRBV5-6 to TRBJ1-2, with 7 bases fitting TRBD1. V was pared by 1 base and J by 7 bases, with 4 bases of the junction left unmatched. The length of the CDR3 is 13 residues. CDR1 is SGHDT, CDR2 YYEEEE, per germline. The CDR3 coding sequence is TGTGCCAGCAGCTTGTACAGGGGCGTTGGCTACACCTTC. Protein sequence: CASSLYRGVGYTF.

This chain uses TRBV14 with TRBJ2-2; D gene unclear. This CDR3 comprises 15 residues. From germline, CDR1 is SGHDN and CDR2 FVKESK. Trimming took 0 bases from V and 5 from J, leaving 10 bases between them. In DNA form, the CDR3 reads TGTGCCAGCAGCCAAGATCTTCCCGGGACCGGGGAGCTGTTTTTT. Protein sequence: CASSQDLPGTGELFF.

V is TRBV4-1 and J is TRBJ1-2; TRBD1 is a possible D gene (5 bases). Germline V CDR1 and CDR2: MGHRA, YSYEKL. Deletions cut 1 base from V and 4 bases from J, with 13 bases between. CDR3 length: 15 residues. CDR3 in amino acids: CASSQVNQGSYGYTF. CDR3 in DNA: TGCGCCAGCAGCCAAGTCAATCAGGGAAGCTATGGCTACACCTTC.

The chain couples TRBV11-2 to TRBJ2-7; 14 positions match TRBD2. The CDR3 consists of 17 residues. The V and J ends lost 6 bases and 4 bases, in that order; junction bases with no gene match: 11. In germline, CDR1 is SGHAT, CDR2 FQNNGV. CDR3 amino acids: CASSPGLAGGPGYEQYF. In DNA, the CDR3 is TGTGCCAGCAGTCCCGGACTAGCGGGGGGCCCCGGTTACGAGCAGTACTTC.